Each of the 20 T cell receptor beta chains below was sequenced from the same sample in a study of T cell responses to AZD1222 COVID-19 vaccine. Libraries were prepared by immunoSEQ multiplex PCR; TCRdb keeps only in-frame clonotypes and omits some of them. The repertoire holds 150,000 to 200,000 clones, with roughly 92% as singletons. Source: peripheral blood, taken on day 0 of AZD1222 vaccination. The receptors stem from an adult in good health.

The V call is TRBV27, the J call TRBJ2-3; no clear D. This CDR3 is 14 amino acids long. The V and J ends lost 5 bases and 6 bases respectively, with 15 bases between them. Germline V CDR1 and CDR2: MNHEY, SMNVEV (reference sequence). The DNA for the CDR3 is TGTGCCAGCAGTACCCGACCGTACGGGGATACGCAGTATTTT. This encodes CASSTRPYGDTQYF.

The genes are TRBV5-6 and TRBJ2-1; possible D gene TRBD1, 6 bases. With 2 bases removed from V and 7 bases from J, the gap between germline ends came to 19 bases. Germline V gives CDR1 SGHDT, CDR2 YYEEEE. The CDR3 spans 16 residues. CDR3: CASSLPGGRGENEQFF. CDR3 DNA sequence: TGTGCCAGCAGCTTACCTGGAGGCAGGGGAGAAAATGAGCAGTTCTTC.

This clone was detected only once. The chain carries TRBV4-2 and TRBJ1-2; D not certain. Per the germline V gene, CDR1 is LGHNA and CDR2 is YNFKEQ. The germline V and J ends were trimmed by 1 base and 7 bases, with 13 bases remaining between them. CDR3 length equals 14 residues. The CDR3 protein is CASSQGIPRGGYTF. The CDR3, as DNA: TGTGCCAGCAGCCAAGGGATCCCCCGGGGTGGCTACACCTTC.

This chain links TRBV7-2 with TRBJ1-1; D remains ambiguous. The CDR3 runs 14 residues. The V end was cut by 6 bases, the J end by 1 base, with 12 bases between. Germline values: CDR1 SGHTA, CDR2 FQGNSA. CDR3 DNA: TGTGCCAGCAGGACCGGGCAGCAGAACACTGAAGCTTTCTTT. It yields the protein CASRTGQQNTEAFF.

The chain is built from TRBV30 and TRBJ1-1; D unresolved. This CDR3 contains 14 residues. V lost 2 bases and J lost 7, with 17 bases in between. Germline loops: CDR1 GTSNPN, CDR2 SVGIG (reference sequence). The CDR3 sequence is CAWSFPAQALEAFF. CDR3 nucleotide sequence: TGTGCCTGGAGTTTCCCAGCGCAGGCCCTTGAAGCTTTCTTT.

In this sample, this clone turned up once. This chain connects TRBV28 to TRBJ1-6, with 7 bases matching TRBD1. Germline CDR1 and CDR2: MDHEN and SYDVKM. V trimming: 8 bases; J trimming: 4 bases; junction bases outside the gene matches: 5. This CDR3 is built from 14 residues. The CDR3 loop reads CASSPQGYNSPLHF. The CDR3 DNA reads TGTGCCAGCTCCCCACAGGGGTATAATTCACCCCTCCACTTT.

This clone was counted a single time. The chain links TRBV5-4 to TRBJ2-3, with D uncertain. The V gene's germline CDR1 is SGHNT and CDR2 YYREEE (reference sequence). V was trimmed by 9 bases and J by 1 base, leaving 15 bases between them. CDR3 length: 14 residues. CDR3 in DNA: TGTGCCACCCAAAGGGCGCCTGGCACAGATACGCAGTATTTT. It codes for CATQRAPGTDTQYF.

The chain links TRBV18 to TRBJ1-5; TRBD1 is a possible D gene (5 bases). Trimming stripped 3 bases from V and 9 bases from J, with 12 bases between. The CDR3 runs to 13 residues. Germline V gene data show CDR1 as KGHSH and CDR2 as LQKENI. The CDR3 region has the DNA TGTGCCAGCTCACCGGGGGAGGAAGGGCCCCAGCATTTT. This gives the protein CASSPGEEGPQHF.

The gene calls are TRBV7-3 and TRBJ1-1; 11 positions agree with TRBD1. The length of the CDR3 is 17 residues. The V and J ends lost 5 bases and 1 base, in that order; junction bases with no gene match: 9. Germline V CDR1 and CDR2: SGHTA, FQGTGA. CDR3 nucleotide sequence: TGTGCCAGCAGCGAACGGACAGGGGGCATATCGAACACTGAAGCTTTCTTT. Amino acid sequence: CASSERTGGISNTEAFF. Based on the CDR3 plus reference TRBV7-3 and TRBJ1-1, the full variable domain is GAGVSQTPSNKVTEKGKYVELRCDPISGHTALYWYRQSLGQGPEFLIYFQGTGAADDSGLPNDRFFAVRPEGSVSTLKIQRTERGDSAVYLCASSERTGGISNTEAFFGQGTRLTVV.

V usage is TRBV4-1 and J usage is TRBJ2-2; TRBD1 agrees at 7 bases. The trim removed 0 bases at V and 1 base at J, leaving 2 bases unmatched. In germline, CDR1 is MGHRA, CDR2 YSYEKL. The CDR3 sequence is 16 residues long. In nucleotides, the CDR3 is TGCGCCAGCAGCCAAGAACAGGGGCTGAACACCGGGGAGCTGTTTTTT. This gives the protein CASSQEQGLNTGELFF.

The chain is built from TRBV30 and TRBJ2-1; 8 nucleotides align to TRBD2. Germline CDR1 reads GTSNPN; CDR2 reads SVGIG (reference sequence). After removal of 4 bases from V and 10 bases from J, the junction contained 6 bases not matched to a gene. CDR3 length equals 12 residues. CDR3 protein: CAWKLAGYEQFF. The DNA for the CDR3 is TGTGCCTGGAAGTTAGCGGGGTACGAGCAGTTCTTC.

The CDR3 here is CASSLGRTSTDTQYF. The CDR3, as DNA: TGTGCCAGCAGTTTGGGACGGACTAGCACAGATACGCAGTATTTT. The rearrangement uses TRBV27 and TRBJ2-3; the D call may be TRBD1 or TRBD2 (5 bases each). Germline loops: CDR1 MNHEY, CDR2 SMNVEV (reference sequence). With 3 bases removed from V and 0 bases from J, the gap between germline ends came to 10 bases. CDR3 length: 15 amino acids.

CDR3 coding DNA: TGCGCCAGCAGCCAAGATGGCAGGAGCACAGATACGCAGTATTTT. This codes for CASSQDGRSTDTQYF. J is TRBJ2-3 and V is TRBV4-3, with D unclear. The germline gives CDR1 LGHNA, CDR2 YSLEER. This CDR3 has 15 residues. With 0 bases removed from V and 0 bases from J, the gap between germline ends came to 7 bases.

This clone was recorded once. The V call is TRBV9, the J call TRBJ1-2; TRBD1 agrees at 7 bases. CDR3 length equals 14 residues. CDR1 is SGDLS and CDR2 is YYNGEE in the germline V gene. The ends lost 6 bases at V and 3 bases at J; junction bases unmatched: 8. The CDR3 DNA is TGTGCCAGCACCTCGGGACAGAGTTACTATGGCTACACCTTC. The encoded protein is CASTSGQSYYGYTF.

The chain has TRBV10-3 and TRBJ2-3, with 10 bases matching TRBD1. Germline V gene sequence: CDR1 ENHRY, CDR2 SYGVKD. The ends lost 7 bases at V and 2 bases at J; junction bases unmatched: 6. The CDR3 is 15 residues long. The CDR3 coding sequence is TGTGCCATCACCGGGGGACAGGGGTACACAGATACGCAGTATTTT. This codes for CAITGGQGYTDTQYF.

The CDR3 reads CASSLDGGGSYEQYF. CDR3 nucleotides: TGCGCCAGCAGCTTGGACGGCGGGGGGTCCTACGAGCAGTACTTC. This chain links TRBV5-1 with TRBJ2-7; 8 bases map to TRBD2. Germline V CDR1 and CDR2: SGHRS, YFSETQ. The V and J ends lost 0 bases and 1 base, in that order; junction bases with no gene match: 3. The length of the CDR3 is 15 residues.

The genes are TRBV27 and TRBJ1-1, with D maybe TRBD1 (6 bases). This CDR3 contains 16 residues. Germline loops: CDR1 MNHEY, CDR2 SMNVEV (reference sequence). The V end lost 1 base, the J end lost 0 bases, and 12 bases lay between the germline ends. DNA of the CDR3: TGTGCCAGCAGTTTATTTGTTGGGGGCCTGAACACTGAAGCTTTCTTT. Its protein product is CASSLFVGGLNTEAFF.

This clone was seen once. V and J are TRBV12-3 or TRBV12-4 and TRBJ2-1, with D possibly matching TRBD2 (7 bases). The CDR3 is made up of 13 amino acids. Trimming shortened V by 8 bases and J by 8 bases, and 16 bases separated the two germline ends. This chain's CDR3 is CASCVGGPDEQFF. The CDR3 DNA follows: TGTGCCAGCTGCGTCGGGGGGCCTGATGAGCAGTTCTTC.

V usage is TRBV6-1 and J usage is TRBJ1-1; D remains ambiguous. Germline V gene lookup returns CDR1 MNHNS and CDR2 SASEGT. Trimming removed 3 bases from V and 6 bases from J, with 20 bases in between. The CDR3 is 16 amino acids. The CDR3 region is CASSDSGRLPGAEAFF. The CDR3 nucleotides read TGTGCCAGCAGTGATTCTGGCAGACTCCCAGGCGCTGAAGCTTTCTTT.

The V gene is TRBV29-1, the J gene TRBJ2-7, with D possibly matching TRBD1 (5 bases). CDR1 and CDR2 from the germline V gene are SQVTM and ANQGSEA. The CDR3 runs to 12 residues. The ends were cut back, 1 base at V and 3 bases at J, with 7 bases in the middle. CDR3 in DNA: TGCAGCGTTGAAGGCCAGGGCTACGAGCAGTACTTC. This gives the protein CSVEGQGYEQYF.